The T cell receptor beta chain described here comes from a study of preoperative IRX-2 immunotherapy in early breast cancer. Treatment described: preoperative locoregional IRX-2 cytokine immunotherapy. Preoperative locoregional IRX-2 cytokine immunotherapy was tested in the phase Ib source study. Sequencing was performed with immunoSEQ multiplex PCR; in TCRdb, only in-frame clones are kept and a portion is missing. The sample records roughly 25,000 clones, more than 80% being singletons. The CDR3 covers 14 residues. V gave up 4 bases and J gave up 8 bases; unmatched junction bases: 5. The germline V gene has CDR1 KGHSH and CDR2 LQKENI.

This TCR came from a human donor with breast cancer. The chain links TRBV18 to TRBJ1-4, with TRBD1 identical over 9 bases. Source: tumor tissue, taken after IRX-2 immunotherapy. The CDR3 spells CASSQGTGREKLFF. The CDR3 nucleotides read TGTGCCAGCTCACAGGGGACAGGGCGAGAAAAACTGTTTTTT.